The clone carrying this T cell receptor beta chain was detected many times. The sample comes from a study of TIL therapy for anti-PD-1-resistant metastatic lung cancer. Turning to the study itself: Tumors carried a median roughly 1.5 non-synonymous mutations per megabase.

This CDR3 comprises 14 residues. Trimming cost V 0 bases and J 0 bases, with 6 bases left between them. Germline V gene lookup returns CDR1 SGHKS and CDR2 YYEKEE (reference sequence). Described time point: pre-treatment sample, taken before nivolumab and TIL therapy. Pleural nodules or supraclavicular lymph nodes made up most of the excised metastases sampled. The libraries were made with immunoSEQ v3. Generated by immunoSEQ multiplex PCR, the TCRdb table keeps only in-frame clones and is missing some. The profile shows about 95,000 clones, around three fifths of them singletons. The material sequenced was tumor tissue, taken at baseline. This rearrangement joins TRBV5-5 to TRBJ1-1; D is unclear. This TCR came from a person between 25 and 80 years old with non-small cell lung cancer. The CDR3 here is CASSLDIMNTEAFF. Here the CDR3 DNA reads TGTGCCAGCAGCTTGGACATTATGAACACTGAAGCTTTCTTT. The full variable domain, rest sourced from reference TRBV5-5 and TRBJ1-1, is DAGVTQSPTHLIKTRGQQVTLRCSPISGHKSVSWYQQVLGQGPQFIFQYYEKEERGRGNFPDRFSARQFPNYSSELNVNALLLGDSALYLCASSLDIMNTEAFFGQGTRLTVV.